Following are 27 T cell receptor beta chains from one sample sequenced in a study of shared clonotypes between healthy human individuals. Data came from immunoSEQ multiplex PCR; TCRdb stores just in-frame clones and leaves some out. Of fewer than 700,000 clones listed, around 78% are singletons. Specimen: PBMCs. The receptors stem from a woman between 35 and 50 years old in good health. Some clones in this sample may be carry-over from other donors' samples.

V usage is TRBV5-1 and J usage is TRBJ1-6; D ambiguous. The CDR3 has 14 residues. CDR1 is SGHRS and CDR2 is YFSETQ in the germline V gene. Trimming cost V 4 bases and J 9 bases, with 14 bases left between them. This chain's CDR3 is CASSPTETGSPLHF. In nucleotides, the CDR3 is TGCGCCAGCAGCCCCACAGAGACTGGTTCACCCCTCCACTTT.

The CDR3 sequence: CASSPGQGVTDTQYF. The CDR3 region has the DNA TGTGCCAGCTCACCGGGACAGGGGGTGACAGATACGCAGTATTTT. The V and J genes are TRBV18 and TRBJ2-3; 11 positions match TRBD1. Trimming took 3 bases from V and 3 from J; bases not matched to a gene: 2. This CDR3 is 15 amino acids long. Germline loops: CDR1 KGHSH, CDR2 LQKENI.

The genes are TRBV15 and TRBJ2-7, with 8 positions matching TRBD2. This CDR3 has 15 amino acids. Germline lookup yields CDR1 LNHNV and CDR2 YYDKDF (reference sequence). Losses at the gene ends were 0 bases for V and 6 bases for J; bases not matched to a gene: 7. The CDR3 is CATSRDSVAGSEQYF. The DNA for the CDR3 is TGTGCCACCAGCAGAGATTCGGTAGCGGGAAGCGAGCAGTACTTC.

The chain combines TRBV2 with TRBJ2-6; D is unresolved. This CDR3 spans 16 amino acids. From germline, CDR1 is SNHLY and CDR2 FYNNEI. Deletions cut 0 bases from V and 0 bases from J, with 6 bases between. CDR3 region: CASSEALGSGANVLTF. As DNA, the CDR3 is TGTGCCAGCAGTGAAGCGCTAGGCTCTGGGGCCAACGTCCTGACTTTC.

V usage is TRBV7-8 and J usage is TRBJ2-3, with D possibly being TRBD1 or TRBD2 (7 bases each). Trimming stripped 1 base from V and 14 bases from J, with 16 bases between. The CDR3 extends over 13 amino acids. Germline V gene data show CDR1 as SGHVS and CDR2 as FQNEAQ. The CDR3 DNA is TGTGCCAGCAGCTTAGGAGTAGGGGGCGGGAGGTATTTT. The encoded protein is CASSLGVGGGRYF.

In nucleotides, the CDR3 is TGTGCCAGTAGTATCGGGGGGGGAACCTATGGCTACACCTTC. Its protein product is CASSIGGGTYGYTF. V gene TRBV19 combines with J gene TRBJ1-2; weak D call: TRBD1 (5 bases). Trimming shortened V by 3 bases and J by 4 bases, and 12 bases separated the two germline ends. Looked up from germline, CDR1 is LNHDA and CDR2 is SQIVND (reference sequence). The CDR3 sequence is 14 residues long.

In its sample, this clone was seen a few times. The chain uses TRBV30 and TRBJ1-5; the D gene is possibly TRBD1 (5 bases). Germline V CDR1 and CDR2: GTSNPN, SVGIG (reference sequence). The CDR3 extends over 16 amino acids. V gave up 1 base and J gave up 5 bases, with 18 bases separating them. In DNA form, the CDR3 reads TGTGCCTGGAGTGAGCGGCAGGGAAAAAGGGATCAGCCCCAGCATTTT. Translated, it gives CAWSERQGKRDQPQHF.

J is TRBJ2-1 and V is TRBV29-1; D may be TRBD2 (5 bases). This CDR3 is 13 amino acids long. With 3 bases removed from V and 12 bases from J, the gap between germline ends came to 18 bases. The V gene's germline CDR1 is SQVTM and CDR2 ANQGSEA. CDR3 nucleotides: TGCAGCGTTGAGGAGGTGGCTAGCTCCATGCAGTTCTTC. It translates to CSVEEVASSMQFF.

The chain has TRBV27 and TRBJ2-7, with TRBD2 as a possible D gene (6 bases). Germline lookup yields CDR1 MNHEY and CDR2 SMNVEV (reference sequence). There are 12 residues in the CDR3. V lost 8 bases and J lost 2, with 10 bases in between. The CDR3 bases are TGTGCCAGCGGGACTTTCACCTACGAGCAGTACTTC. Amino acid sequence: CASGTFTYEQYF.

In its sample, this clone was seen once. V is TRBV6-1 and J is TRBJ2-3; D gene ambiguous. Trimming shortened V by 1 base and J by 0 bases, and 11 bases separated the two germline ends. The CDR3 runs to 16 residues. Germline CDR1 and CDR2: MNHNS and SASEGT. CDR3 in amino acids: CASSEGVPWSTDTQYF. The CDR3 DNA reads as TGTGCCAGCAGTGAAGGGGTCCCATGGAGCACAGATACGCAGTATTTT.

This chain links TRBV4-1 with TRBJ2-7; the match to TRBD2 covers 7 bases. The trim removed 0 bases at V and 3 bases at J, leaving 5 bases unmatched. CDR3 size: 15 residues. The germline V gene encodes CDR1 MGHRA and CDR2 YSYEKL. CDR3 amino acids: CASSQESRGSYEQYF. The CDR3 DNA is TGCGCCAGCAGCCAAGAGTCGCGGGGGAGCTACGAGCAGTACTTC.

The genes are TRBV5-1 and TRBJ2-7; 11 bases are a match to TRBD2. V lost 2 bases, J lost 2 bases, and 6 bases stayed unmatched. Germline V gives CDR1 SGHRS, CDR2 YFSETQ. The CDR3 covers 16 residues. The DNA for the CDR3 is TGCGCCAGCAGCTTCAGGACTAGCGGGCCTACCTACGAGCAGTACTTC. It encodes CASSFRTSGPTYEQYF. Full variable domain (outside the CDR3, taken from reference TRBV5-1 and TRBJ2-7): KAGVTQTPRYLIKTRGQQVTLSCSPISGHRSVSWYQQTPGQGLQFLFEYFSETQRNKGNFPGRFSGRQFSNSRSEMNVSTLELGDSALYLCASSFRTSGPTYEQYFGPGTRLTVT.

The CDR3 loop reads CAWSPDRTRRNTIYF. CDR3 nucleotides: TGTGCCTGGAGTCCGGACCGGACAAGGAGAAACACCATATATTTT. The J gene is TRBJ1-3, the V gene TRBV30; tentatively, D is TRBD1 (5 bases). The CDR3 covers 15 residues. Trimming removed 2 bases from V and 5 bases from J, with 16 bases in between. Per germline, CDR1 GTSNPN and CDR2 SVGIG (reference sequence).

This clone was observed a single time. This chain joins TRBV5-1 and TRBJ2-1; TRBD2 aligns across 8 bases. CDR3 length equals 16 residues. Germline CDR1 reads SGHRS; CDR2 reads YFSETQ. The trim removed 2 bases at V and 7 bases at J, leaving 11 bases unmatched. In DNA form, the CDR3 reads TGCGCCAGCAGCTTAAGAAGCGGGAGTTATGTGAATGAGCAGTTCTTC. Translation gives CASSLRSGSYVNEQFF. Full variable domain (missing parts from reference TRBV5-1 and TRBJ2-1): KAGVTQTPRYLIKTRGQQVTLSCSPISGHRSVSWYQQTPGQGLQFLFEYFSETQRNKGNFPGRFSGRQFSNSRSEMNVSTLELGDSALYLCASSLRSGSYVNEQFFGPGTRLTVL.

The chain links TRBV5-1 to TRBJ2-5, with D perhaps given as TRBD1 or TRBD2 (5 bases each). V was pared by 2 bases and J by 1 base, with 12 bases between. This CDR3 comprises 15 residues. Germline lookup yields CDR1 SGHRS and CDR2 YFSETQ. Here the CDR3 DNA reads TGCGCCAGCAGCTTCACTGGGGACGTCCAAGAGACCCAGTACTTC. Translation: CASSFTGDVQETQYF.

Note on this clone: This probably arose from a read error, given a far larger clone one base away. The CDR3 loop is CASSLVAWRLAGELFF. CDR3 nucleotide sequence: TGCGCCAGCAGCTTGGTGGCATGGAGACTGGCCGGGGAGCTGTTTTTT. This sequence joins TRBV5-1 and TRBJ2-2; no definite D call. Between the trimmed V and J ends, which lost 0 bases and 6 bases, there was a span of 15 bases. Looked up from germline, CDR1 is SGHRS and CDR2 is YFSETQ. The CDR3 is 16 residues long. Together with reference TRBV5-1 and TRBJ2-2, the CDR3 gives the full variable domain: KAGVTQTPRYLIKTRGQQVTLSCSPISGHRSVSWYQQTPGQGLQFLFEYFSETQRNKGNFPGRFSGRQFSNSRSEMNVSTLELGDSALYLCASSLVAWRLAGELFFGEGSRLTVL.

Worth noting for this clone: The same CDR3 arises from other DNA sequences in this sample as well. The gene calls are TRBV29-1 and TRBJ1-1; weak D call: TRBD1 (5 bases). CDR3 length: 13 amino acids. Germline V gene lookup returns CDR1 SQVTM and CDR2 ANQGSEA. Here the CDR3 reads CSGAGQLNTEAFF. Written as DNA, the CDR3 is TGCAGTGGAGCCGGACAACTTAACACTGAAGCTTTCTTT.

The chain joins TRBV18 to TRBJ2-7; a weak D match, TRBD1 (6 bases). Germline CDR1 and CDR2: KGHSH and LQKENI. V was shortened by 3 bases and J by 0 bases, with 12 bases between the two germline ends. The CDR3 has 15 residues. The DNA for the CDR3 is TGTGCCAGCTCACCGGGCGAGGGGGTCTCCTACGAGCAGTACTTC. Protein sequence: CASSPGEGVSYEQYF.

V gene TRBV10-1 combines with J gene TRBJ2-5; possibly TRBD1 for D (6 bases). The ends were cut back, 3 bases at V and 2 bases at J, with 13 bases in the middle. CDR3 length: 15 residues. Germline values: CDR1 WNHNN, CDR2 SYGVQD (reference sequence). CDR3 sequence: CASSDFVGQQETQYF. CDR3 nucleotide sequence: TGCGCCAGCAGTGATTTCGTCGGACAGCAAGAGACCCAGTACTTC.

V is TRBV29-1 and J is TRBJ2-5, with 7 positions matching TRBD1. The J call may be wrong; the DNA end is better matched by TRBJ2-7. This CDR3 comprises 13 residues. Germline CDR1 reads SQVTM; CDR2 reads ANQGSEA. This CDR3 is CSAEGGIPYEQYF. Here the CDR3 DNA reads TGCAGCGCAGAAGGGGGCATCCCCTACGAGCAGTACTTC.

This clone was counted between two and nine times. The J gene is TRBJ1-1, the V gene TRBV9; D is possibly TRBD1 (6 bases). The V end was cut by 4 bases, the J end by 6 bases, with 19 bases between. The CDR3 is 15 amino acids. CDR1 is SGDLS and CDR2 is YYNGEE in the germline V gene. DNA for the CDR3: TGTGCCAGCAGCATCCGGGACACCGAACACGCTGAAGCTTTCTTT. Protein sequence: CASSIRDTEHAEAFF.

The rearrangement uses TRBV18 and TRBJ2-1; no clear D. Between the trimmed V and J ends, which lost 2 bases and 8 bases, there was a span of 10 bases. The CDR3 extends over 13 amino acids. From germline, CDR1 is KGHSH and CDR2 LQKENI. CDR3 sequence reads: CASSPSSGDEQFF. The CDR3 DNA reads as TGTGCCAGCTCACCATCATCCGGCGATGAGCAGTTCTTC.

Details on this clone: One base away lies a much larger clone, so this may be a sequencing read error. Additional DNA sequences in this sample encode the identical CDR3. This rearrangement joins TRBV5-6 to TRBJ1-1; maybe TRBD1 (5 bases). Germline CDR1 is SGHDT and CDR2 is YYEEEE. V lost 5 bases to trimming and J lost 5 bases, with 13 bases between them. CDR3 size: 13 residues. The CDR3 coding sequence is TGTGCCAGCAGTTTGAAGAGGGGAACTGAAGCTTTCTTT. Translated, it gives CASSLKRGTEAFF. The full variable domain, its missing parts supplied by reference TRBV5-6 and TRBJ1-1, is DAGVTQSPTHLIKTRGQQVTLRCSPKSGHDTVSWYQQALGQGPQFIFQYYEEEERQRGNFPDRFSGHQFPNYSSELNVNALLLGDSALYLCASSLKRGTEAFFGQGTRLTVV.

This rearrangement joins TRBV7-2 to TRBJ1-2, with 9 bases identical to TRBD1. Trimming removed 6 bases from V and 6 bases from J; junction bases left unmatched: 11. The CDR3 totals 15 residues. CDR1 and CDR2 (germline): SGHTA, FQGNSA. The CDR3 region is CASSSGTGTRNGYTF. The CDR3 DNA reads TGTGCCAGCAGTTCCGGGACAGGGACGAGGAATGGCTACACCTTC.

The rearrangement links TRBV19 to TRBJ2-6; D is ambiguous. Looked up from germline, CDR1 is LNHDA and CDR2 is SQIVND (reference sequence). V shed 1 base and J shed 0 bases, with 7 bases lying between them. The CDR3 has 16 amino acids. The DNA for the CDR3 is TGTGCCAGTAGTATAGCGGCGGTCTCTGGGGCCAACGTCCTGACTTTC. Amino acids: CASSIAAVSGANVLTF.

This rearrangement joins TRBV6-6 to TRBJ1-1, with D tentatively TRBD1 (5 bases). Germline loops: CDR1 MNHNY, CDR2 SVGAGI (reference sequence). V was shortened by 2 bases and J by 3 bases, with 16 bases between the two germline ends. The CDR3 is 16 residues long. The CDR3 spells CASSYSGANLHTEAFF. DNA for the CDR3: TGTGCCAGCAGTTACAGCGGGGCGAACTTACACACTGAAGCTTTCTTT.

The CDR3 sequence is CAGGEQGGYGYTF. The DNA for the CDR3 is TGTGCCGGAGGGGAACAGGGTGGGTATGGCTACACCTTC. The chain recombines TRBV28 with TRBJ1-2; the D gene is possibly TRBD1 (6 bases). The CDR3 runs 13 residues. The germline gives CDR1 MDHEN, CDR2 SYDVKM. Trimming removed 11 bases at V and 5 bases at J, with 18 bases between.